Following are 24 T cell receptor beta chains from one sample sequenced in a study of shared clonotypes between healthy human individuals. Only in-frame clones appear in the TCRdb table, and some are missing; sequencing was by immunoSEQ multiplex PCR. The repertoire holds around 1,100,000 clones, with approximately 80% as singletons. The specimen was memory CD4+ T cells from PBMCs. The subset is: CD45RA-negative fraction. These receptors all stem from a young man in good health. Some clones in this sample may be carry-over from other donors' samples.

A note on this clone: At the DNA level, this CDR3 is encoded by other sequences in the same sample as well. V usage is TRBV11-3 and J usage is TRBJ2-3; TRBD2 aligns across 7 bases. The CDR3 spans 15 residues. Looked up from germline, CDR1 is SGHNT and CDR2 is YENEEA. The J segment lost 1 base and the V segment lost 5 bases, leaving 6 bases of the junction unmatched. The CDR3 spells CASSLGRGRTDTQYF. The CDR3 coding sequence is TGTGCCAGCAGCCTAGGGAGGGGTCGCACAGATACGCAGTATTTT.

The rearrangement joins TRBV5-6 to TRBJ1-2; D is possibly TRBD1 (5 bases). Germline lookup yields CDR1 SGHDT and CDR2 YYEEEE. V gave up 3 bases and J gave up 6 bases, with 15 bases separating them. CDR3 length equals 14 residues. The CDR3 nucleotides read TGTGCCAGCAGCTCCAGGGCCTTGGAAGATGGCTACACCTTC. Its translation: CASSSRALEDGYTF.

This clone was counted only a few times. The V call is TRBV30, the J call TRBJ2-2; D perhaps matches TRBD1 (5 bases). V lost 0 bases, J lost 16 bases, and 12 bases lay in between. CDR3 size: 11 residues. Germline CDR1 GTSNPN, CDR2 SVGIG (reference sequence). CDR3 amino acids: CAWSVQVVKFF. The CDR3 DNA reads as TGTGCCTGGAGTGTACAGGTGGTAAAGTTTTTT. The full variable domain, in which reference TRBV30 and TRBJ2-2 provide the parts outside the CDR3, is SQTIHQWPATLVQPVGSPLSLECTVEGTSNPNLYWYRQAAGRGLQLLFYSVGIGQISSEVPQNLSASRPQDRQFILSSKKLLLSDSGFYLCAWSVQVVKFFGEGSRLTVL.

The chain carries TRBV10-3 and TRBJ2-5, with a weak D call TRBD2 (5 bases). Germline V gives CDR1 ENHRY, CDR2 SYGVKD. This CDR3 has 12 amino acids. V was cut by 4 bases and J by 4 bases, with 7 bases left in between. DNA for the CDR3: TGTGCCATCAGTGGAGAGGGAGAGACCCAGTACTTC. Amino acid sequence: CAISGEGETQYF.

This rearrangement joins TRBV5-6 to TRBJ2-1; 9 bases map to TRBD1. Germline trimming cut 4 bases from V and 5 bases from J; bases unmatched to any gene: 7. The CDR3 contains 15 residues. Germline-derived CDR1 and CDR2 are SGHDT and YYEEEE. The CDR3 spells CASSARDRAHNEQFF. CDR3 nucleotides: TGTGCCAGCAGCGCCCGGGACAGGGCCCACAATGAGCAGTTCTTC.

The J gene is TRBJ1-3, the V gene TRBV6-5; D is uncertain. CDR1 and CDR2 from the germline V gene are MNHEY and SVGAGI. This CDR3 contains 14 residues. The ends were cut back, 5 bases at V and 0 bases at J, with 8 bases in the middle. The CDR3 DNA reads as TGTGCCAGCAGTGGCTCTGGCTCTGGAAACACCATATATTTT. Translating gives CASSGSGSGNTIYF.

This clone was found many times. V gene TRBV10-3 combines with J gene TRBJ2-1; a weak D match, TRBD2 (6 bases). CDR1 ENHRY and CDR2 SYGVKD come from the germline V gene. V was clipped by 7 bases and J by 4 bases, with 14 bases between them. The CDR3 loop spans 14 amino acids. The CDR3 DNA is TGTGCCATCAATCCTTCCGGGAGTTACAATGAGCAGTTCTTC. Translation: CAINPSGSYNEQFF.

The gene calls are TRBV5-6 and TRBJ2-4; D not resolved. Germline CDR1 is SGHDT and CDR2 is YYEEEE. The CDR3 has 14 amino acids. V lost 4 bases to trimming and J lost 2 bases, with 10 bases between them. CDR3 region: CASSLRYSKNIQYF. The CDR3 nucleotides are TGTGCCAGCAGCCTCAGGTACTCCAAAAACATTCAGTACTTC.

This chain links TRBV10-3 with TRBJ2-2, with 9 bases that match TRBD1. Germline lookup yields CDR1 ENHRY and CDR2 SYGVKD. CDR3 length: 17 amino acids. V trimming: 1 base; J trimming: 9 bases; junction bases outside the gene matches: 12. CDR3 bases: TGTGCCATCAGTGAGTTCACCGGGACAGGGAAACCTCGGGAGCTGTTTTTT. Translation: CAISEFTGTGKPRELFF.

The CDR3 DNA sequence: TGCGCCAGTTACGAACAGGGTGGAGAGCAGTACTTC. It is translated as CASYEQGGEQYF. The rearrangement links TRBV5-1 to TRBJ2-7; D might be TRBD1 (6 bases). Between the trimmed V and J ends, which lost 8 bases and 7 bases, there was a span of 16 bases. From germline, CDR1 is SGHRS and CDR2 YFSETQ. The CDR3 runs to 12 residues.

The chain has TRBV27 and TRBJ2-2; 9 bases fit TRBD1. This CDR3 comprises 16 residues. CDR1 is MNHEY and CDR2 is SMNVEV in the germline V gene (reference sequence). V was pared by 1 base and J by 5 bases, with 5 bases of the junction left unmatched. CDR3 nucleotide sequence: TGTGCCAGCAGTTTATTTCGGGACAGGGTGACCGGGGAGCTGTTTTTT. Its translation is CASSLFRDRVTGELFF.

The chain has TRBV28 and TRBJ1-5; tentatively, D is TRBD1 (6 bases). Trimming took off 3 bases at V and 2 bases at J, with 11 bases between the two ends. CDR1 and CDR2 from the germline V gene are MDHEN and SYDVKM. CDR3 size: 15 residues. The chain's CDR3 is CASSFPQGGNQPQHF. DNA of the CDR3: TGTGCCAGCAGTTTCCCACAGGGAGGCAATCAGCCCCAGCATTTT.

This CDR3 is CASRPTGANTGELFF. CDR3 coding DNA: TGCGCCAGCAGGCCGACAGGGGCGAACACCGGGGAGCTGTTTTTT. The V gene is TRBV5-1, the J gene TRBJ2-2; 8 nucleotides line up with TRBD1. The V and J ends lost 5 bases and 0 bases, in that order; junction bases with no gene match: 3. Germline-derived CDR1 and CDR2 are SGHRS and YFSETQ. The CDR3 sequence is 15 residues long.

This clone was picked up a small number of times. The chain uses TRBV18 and TRBJ1-4; D call uncertain. Germline V gives CDR1 KGHSH, CDR2 LQKENI. V lost 2 bases, J lost 7 bases, and 5 bases lay in between. The CDR3 is 12 residues long. CDR3 sequence: CASSPAREKLFF. As DNA, the CDR3 is TGTGCCAGCTCACCAGCCCGTGAAAAACTGTTTTTT.

The chain joins TRBV25-1 to TRBJ2-1; perhaps TRBD2 as D (5 bases). Per germline, CDR1 MGHDK and CDR2 SYGVNS. The CDR3 sequence is 17 residues long. V lost 3 bases and J lost 2, with 17 bases in between. In DNA form, the CDR3 reads TGTGCCAGCAGTGACCCCGTGCTAGCCGGTCCCTACAATGAGCAGTTCTTC. This sequence encodes CASSDPVLAGPYNEQFF.

The V gene is TRBV28, the J gene TRBJ2-5; 10 nucleotides line up with TRBD1. The DNA matches TRBJ2-7 better at its end, which makes the J call doubtful. This CDR3 is 16 amino acids long. Germline V gene lookup returns CDR1 MDHEN and CDR2 SYDVKM. CDR3 residues: CASSFPRTGGSYEQYF. The CDR3 DNA is TGTGCCAGCAGTTTTCCCCGGACAGGGGGAAGCTACGAGCAGTACTTC.

The chain couples TRBV7-3 to TRBJ2-2; D unclear. Germline CDR1 and CDR2: SGHTA and FQGTGA. The V end lost 5 bases, the J end lost 6 bases, and 16 bases lay between the germline ends. CDR3 length equals 15 residues. The CDR3 loop reads CASSPRLSGAGELFF. Written as DNA, the CDR3 is TGTGCCAGCAGCCCCCGGCTATCAGGAGCCGGGGAGCTGTTTTTT.

The V call is TRBV7-9, the J call TRBJ2-2; 10 bases match TRBD2. Germline V gives CDR1 SEHNR, CDR2 FQNEAQ (reference sequence). This CDR3 spans 18 amino acids. Trimming took 0 bases from V and 6 from J; bases not matched to a gene: 10. The CDR3 loop reads CASSLASSGSGDPGELFF. The CDR3 nucleotides are TGTGCCAGCAGCTTAGCTTCTAGCGGGAGTGGAGATCCCGGGGAGCTGTTTTTT.

The J gene is TRBJ2-7, the V gene TRBV2, with 10 bases lining up with TRBD2. The CDR3 is 14 residues long. Per the germline V gene, CDR1 is SNHLY and CDR2 is FYNNEI. After removal of 5 bases from V and 5 bases from J, the junction contained 6 bases not matched to a gene. CDR3 sequence reads: CASSKSGRAHEQYF. CDR3 in DNA: TGTGCCAGCAGTAAGAGCGGGAGGGCCCACGAGCAGTACTTC.

V gene TRBV9 combines with J gene TRBJ1-2; D gene uncertain. Trimming took off 2 bases at V and 4 bases at J, with 12 bases between the two ends. Germline CDR1 reads SGDLS; CDR2 reads YYNGEE. The CDR3 extends over 14 amino acids. CDR3 amino acids: CASSVSTTGYGYTF. The CDR3 DNA reads TGTGCCAGCAGCGTGAGTACGACTGGCTATGGCTACACCTTC.

J is TRBJ1-2 and V is TRBV7-2; D gene ambiguous. Trimming stripped 4 bases from V and 2 bases from J, with 14 bases between. Germline-derived CDR1 and CDR2 are SGHTA and FQGNSA. The CDR3 spans 15 residues. The CDR3 here is CASSYLRLGNYGYTF. Written as DNA, the CDR3 is TGTGCCAGCAGCTACCTGAGGCTAGGGAACTATGGCTACACCTTC.

This CDR3 is CASSLRGQGRYEQYF. The CDR3 DNA reads as TGTGCCAGCAGTTTAAGGGGACAGGGGAGGTACGAGCAGTACTTC. The J gene is TRBJ2-7, the V gene TRBV28, with 10 nucleotides matching TRBD1. The CDR3 loop spans 15 amino acids. Germline V gene sequence: CDR1 MDHEN, CDR2 SYDVKM. V lost 2 bases, J lost 4 bases, and 5 bases stayed unmatched. Drawing the rest from reference TRBV28 and TRBJ2-7, the complete variable domain is DVKVTQSSRYLVKRTGEKVFLECVQDMDHENMFWYRQDPGLGLRLIYFSYDVKMKEKGDIPEGYSVSREKKERFSLILESASTNQTSMYLCASSLRGQGRYEQYFGPGTRLTVT.

The rearrangement joins TRBV5-1 to TRBJ1-4, with 9 nucleotides matching TRBD1. The trim removed 4 bases at V and 8 bases at J, leaving 9 bases unmatched. Germline-derived CDR1 and CDR2 are SGHRS and YFSETQ. This CDR3 is 15 amino acids long. In nucleotides, the CDR3 is TGCGCCAGCAGCAGTATACAGGGGGCAGGGGAAAAACTGTTTTTT. This translates into CASSSIQGAGEKLFF.

The chain is built from TRBV4-2 and TRBJ2-1, with no clear D. V lost 0 bases and J lost 3, with 9 bases in between. The CDR3 has 15 residues. Germline loops: CDR1 LGHNA, CDR2 YNFKEQ. CDR3 sequence reads: CASSQEANDYNEQFF. CDR3 coding DNA: TGTGCCAGCAGCCAAGAAGCGAATGACTACAATGAGCAGTTCTTC.